The text below deals with one TCR beta chain. Trimming cost V 5 bases and J 9 bases; bases outside gene matches: 11. CDR1 is LNHDA, CDR2 SQIVND, per germline (reference sequence). The CDR3 extends over 14 amino acids. Original handling: For nucleated cells, counts were estimated from reference gene primer amplification. Clones were read by immunoSEQ multiplex PCR, and TCRdb kept only the in-frame ones, dropping some. V and J calls plus clone size are reproduced from that table; the DNA served to infer D and trimming. The sample shows more than 85,000 clones, approximately 79% of them seen only once. The data originate from a study of blood T cell repertoires in COVID-19.

The specimen was peripheral blood. The chain links TRBV19 to TRBJ2-7; TRBD1 agrees at 9 bases. The TCR originated in a woman older than 75 with active or convalescent COVID-19. The CDR3 spells CASSSGQGSTTQYF. The CDR3 region has the DNA TGTGCCAGTAGTTCGGGACAGGGATCTACGACGCAGTACTTC. Combining the CDR3 with reference TRBV19 and TRBJ2-7 gives the whole variable domain DGGITQSPKYLFRKEGQNVTLSCEQNLNHDAMYWYRQDPGQGLRLIYYSQIVNDFQKGDIAEGYSVSREKKESFPLTVTSAQKNPTAFYLCASSSGQGSTTQYFGPGTRLTVT.